This T cell receptor (beta chain) was recorded in a study of vaccination effects on CD4 cells after COVID-19. This clone occurred a few times. Its antigen remains unknown. Before sequencing took place, the ViraFEST assay used viral peptide pools to expand antigen-specific CD4+ T cells. Isolating CD4+ T cells followed 9 to 11 days of culture. Prior SARS-CoV-2 infection was absent in the vaccine recipients, as shown by negative nucleocapsid antibodies. In the cultures, half the medium was exchanged for IL-2 medium on days 3 and 7. Study findings and constraints: Clones from infection and from vaccination both contracted markedly late after vaccination.

Data came from immunoSEQ multiplex PCR; TCRdb stores just in-frame clones and leaves some out. The sample includes about 54,000 clones, roughly 70% of them seen just once. The germline V gene has CDR1 SQVTM and CDR2 ANQGSEA. The ends were cut back, 2 bases at V and 0 bases at J, with 1 base in the middle. The CDR3 covers 11 residues. The sample was CD4+ T cells from PBMCs cultured with SARS-CoV-2 spike peptides, taken before COVID-19 vaccination. The origin of this receptor is a human donor who received a COVID-19 vaccine. V and J are TRBV29-1 and TRBJ1-1; D unclear. For the CDR3, the DNA is TGCAGCGTTGAACTGAACACTGAAGCTTTCTTT. Protein: CSVELNTEAFF.